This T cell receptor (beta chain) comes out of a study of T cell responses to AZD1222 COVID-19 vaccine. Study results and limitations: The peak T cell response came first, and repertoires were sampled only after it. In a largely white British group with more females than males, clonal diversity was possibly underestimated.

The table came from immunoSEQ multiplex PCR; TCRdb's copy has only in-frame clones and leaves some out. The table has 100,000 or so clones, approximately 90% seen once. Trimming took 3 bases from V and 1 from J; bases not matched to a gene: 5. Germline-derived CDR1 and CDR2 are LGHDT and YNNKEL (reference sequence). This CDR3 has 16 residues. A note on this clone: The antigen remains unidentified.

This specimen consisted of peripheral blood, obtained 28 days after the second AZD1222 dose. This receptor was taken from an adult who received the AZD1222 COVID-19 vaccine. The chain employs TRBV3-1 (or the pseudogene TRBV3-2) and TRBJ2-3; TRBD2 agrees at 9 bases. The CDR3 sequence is CASSQNLAGGTDTQYF. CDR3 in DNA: TGTGCCAGCAGCCAGAACTTAGCGGGGGGCACAGATACGCAGTATTTT.